This T cell receptor beta chain was captured in a study of shared clonotypes between healthy human individuals. Sequencing used immunoSEQ multiplex PCR; TCRdb keeps in-frame clones, though not all of them. Of about 2 million clones in the sample, over 85% were seen once. CD45RO-negative, CCR7-selected cells formed the naive CD8 fraction, which excluded terminally differentiated effector memory CD45RA+ cells. From germline, CDR1 is SGHTA and CDR2 FQGNSA. The CDR3 runs to 16 residues. The V gene lost 0 bases and the J gene lost 2 bases, with 13 bases spanning the gap. The sample comprised naive CD8+ T cells sorted from blood. This sequence originates from a man aged 18 to 30 in good health. The J gene is TRBJ1-2, the V gene TRBV7-2; TRBD1 is a possible D gene (6 bases). The CDR3 coding sequence is TGTGCCAGCAGCTTAGCCCCCACAGGGCCAAACTATGGCTACACCTTC. Its translation is CASSLAPTGPNYGYTF.